A single sample gave rise to the 20 T cell receptor beta chains below, sequenced in a study of T cell responses to AZD1222 COVID-19 vaccine. Profiled with immunoSEQ multiplex PCR; TCRdb holds only in-frame clones, not every one. The sample shows approximately 150,000 clones, just over 90% of them seen only once. The source was peripheral blood, collected on day 0 of MenACWY control vaccination. The receptor source for this set is an adult in good health.

The chain has TRBV5-1 and TRBJ2-2; D possibly corresponds to TRBD1 (6 bases). The CDR3 runs to 15 residues. CDR1 SGHRS and CDR2 YFSETQ come from the germline V gene. V lost 0 bases and J lost 3, with 9 bases in between. The CDR3 sequence: CASSLDRVDTGELFF. The CDR3 nucleotides are TGCGCCAGCAGCTTGGACAGGGTCGACACCGGGGAGCTGTTTTTT.

The gene calls are TRBV2 and TRBJ1-2; D is unclear. The CDR3 is made up of 15 amino acids. Trimming took 4 bases from V and 1 from J, leaving 13 bases between them. Germline CDR1 and CDR2: SNHLY and FYNNEI. The CDR3 nucleotides are TGTGCCAGCAGTGTAGGTCGTATCCTTAACTATGGCTACACCTTC. This translates into CASSVGRILNYGYTF.

The CDR3 region has the DNA TGTGCCAGCAGCATGGGGACGCTCAGCTCCTACAATGAGCAGTTCTTC. Translating gives CASSMGTLSSYNEQFF. The rearrangement links TRBV5-5 to TRBJ2-1; either TRBD1 or TRBD2 may fit D (5 bases each). The CDR3 runs 16 residues. Deletions cut 4 bases from V and 0 bases from J, with 14 bases between. CDR1 and CDR2 (germline): SGHKS, YYEKEE (reference sequence).

The rearrangement uses TRBV7-2 and TRBJ2-7, with TRBD2 matching over 7 bases. Germline CDR1 and CDR2: SGHTA and FQGNSA. V was clipped by 3 bases and J by 2 bases; unmatched bases: 4. CDR3 length: 14 amino acids. CDR3 in amino acids: CASSFGTTTYEQYF. The CDR3 DNA follows: TGTGCCAGCAGCTTCGGGACTACCACCTACGAGCAGTACTTC.

The chain uses TRBV13 and TRBJ2-7; TRBD1 aligns across 7 bases. The CDR3 is 15 amino acids. Germline-derived CDR1 and CDR2 are PRHDT and FYEKMQ (reference sequence). J gave up 6 bases and V 0 bases, and 8 bases lay outside the gene matches. As DNA, the CDR3 is TGTGCCAGCAGCTTAGGACAGGGGCGCTCACTCGAGCAGTACTTC. Translation: CASSLGQGRSLEQYF.

The chain combines TRBV4-2 with TRBJ2-7, with 9 nucleotides matching TRBD2. CDR1 and CDR2 from the germline V gene are LGHNA and YNFKEQ. This CDR3 has 16 amino acids. The V segment lost 1 base and the J segment 3 bases; nucleotides outside the gene matches: 7. Written as DNA, the CDR3 is TGTGCCAGCAGCCAAGTCCGACTAGCGGATGTCTACGAGCAGTACTTC. It is translated as CASSQVRLADVYEQYF.

The V gene is TRBV2, the J gene TRBJ1-5; TRBD1 agrees at 7 bases. The CDR3 extends over 14 amino acids. J lost 4 bases, V lost 6 bases, and 6 bases had no gene match. The V gene's germline CDR1 is SNHLY and CDR2 FYNNEI. CDR3 sequence (DNA): TGTGCCAGCAGGGAGGGACAGTTTAATCAGCCCCAGCATTTT. Translation gives CASREGQFNQPQHF.

The chain joins TRBV15 to TRBJ1-5; D is possibly TRBD1 (5 bases). Germline loops: CDR1 LNHNV, CDR2 YYDKDF (reference sequence). The CDR3 spans 13 residues. The V end was cut by 4 bases, the J end by 9 bases, with 13 bases between. The CDR3 is CATSTTGQRPQHF. The CDR3 DNA is TGTGCCACCAGCACGACGGGGCAGCGGCCCCAGCATTTT.

The chain combines TRBV12-3 or TRBV12-4 with TRBJ1-1; no firm D call. V was pared by 11 bases and J by 11 bases, with 12 bases between. This CDR3 has 9 residues. The CDR3 nucleotides read TGTGCCGACCGTATCGGGGCTTTCTTT. Translating gives CADRIGAFF.

This clone has only one observation. This chain links TRBV9 with TRBJ1-1; D possibly corresponds to TRBD1 (6 bases). V lost 4 bases, J lost 5 bases, and 21 bases lay in between. CDR3 length equals 16 residues. Germline V gives CDR1 SGDLS, CDR2 YYNGEE. The DNA for the CDR3 is TGTGCCAGCAGCCTCCACGGACAGTCGGGGGAGACTGAAGCTTTCTTT. It is translated as CASSLHGQSGETEAFF.

This rearrangement joins TRBV7-3 to TRBJ2-6; D is unresolved. V shed 4 bases and J shed 0 bases, with 7 bases lying between them. The CDR3 consists of 15 residues. Germline lookup yields CDR1 SGHTA and CDR2 FQGTGA. CDR3 nucleotides: TGTGCCAGCAGCTCCCACCGCTCTGGGGCCAACGTCCTGACTTTC. This encodes CASSSHRSGANVLTF.

This clone was counted once. V and J are TRBV9 and TRBJ1-2, with unresolved D. Trimming stripped 0 bases from V and 8 bases from J, with 8 bases between. This CDR3 has 12 amino acids. Germline assignment: CDR1 SGDLS and CDR2 YYNGEE. The CDR3 DNA is TGTGCCAGCAGCGTAGATTCGGAGGGCTACACCTTC. This gives the protein CASSVDSEGYTF. The full variable domain, rest sourced from reference TRBV9 and TRBJ1-2, is DSGVTQTPKHLITATGQRVTLRCSPRSGDLSVYWYQQSLDQGLQFLIQYYNGEERAKGNILERFSAQQFPDLHSELNLSSLELGDSALYFCASSVDSEGYTFGSGTRLTVV.

The V and J genes are TRBV18 and TRBJ1-5; TRBD1 matches at 8 bases. The CDR3 sequence is 14 residues long. Germline V lookup: CDR1 KGHSH, CDR2 LQKENI. Trimming removed 5 bases from V and 6 bases from J; junction bases left unmatched: 6. The CDR3: CASSGNRGAQPQHF. DNA of the CDR3: TGTGCCAGCTCAGGGAACAGGGGGGCTCAGCCCCAGCATTTT. The full variable domain, in which reference TRBV18 and TRBJ1-5 provide the parts outside the CDR3, is NAGVMQNPRHLVRRRGQEARLRCSPMKGHSHVYWYRQLPEEGLKFMVYLQKENIIDESGMPKERFSAEFPKEGPSILRIQQVVRGDSAAYFCASSGNRGAQPQHFGDGTRLSIL.

The rearrangement joins TRBV7-2 to TRBJ1-4; no clear D gene. The CDR3 is 17 amino acids. Germline values: CDR1 SGHTA, CDR2 FQGNSA. With 2 bases removed from V and 1 base from J, the gap between germline ends came to 14 bases. The CDR3: CASSLNPAGGTNEKLFF. CDR3 nucleotide sequence: TGTGCCAGCAGCTTAAACCCCGCGGGCGGAACTAATGAAAAACTGTTTTTT.

The J gene is TRBJ1-5, the V gene TRBV30, with 9 bases identical to TRBD1. Germline-derived CDR1 and CDR2 are GTSNPN and SVGIG (reference sequence). With 5 bases clipped from V and 0 bases from J, the junction kept 2 bases outside the gene matches. The CDR3 runs to 14 residues. The CDR3, as DNA: TGTGCCTGGGGACAGGGGATTAGCAATCAGCCCCAGCATTTT. Translation gives CAWGQGISNQPQHF.

This chain joins TRBV11-3 and TRBJ2-1; 8 bases line up with TRBD2. The CDR3 has 15 residues. Germline lookup yields CDR1 SGHNT and CDR2 YENEEA. Trimming at V came to 3 bases and at J to 8 bases, leaving 9 bases not matched to a gene. The CDR3 nucleotides read TGTGCCAGCAGCTTCCCTAGCGGGTTAGGGGATGAGCAGTTCTTC. It encodes CASSFPSGLGDEQFF.

The J gene is TRBJ1-5, the V gene TRBV28; the D gene is possibly TRBD1 (6 bases). The length of the CDR3 is 15 residues. CDR1 and CDR2 (germline): MDHEN, SYDVKM. The V end lost 3 bases, the J end lost 1 base, and 10 bases lay between the germline ends. The CDR3, as DNA: TGTGCCAGCAGTTTTCGGGGGGCGAGCAATCAGCCCCAGCATTTT. Protein: CASSFRGASNQPQHF.

The gene calls are TRBV2 and TRBJ1-5, with 7 nucleotides matching TRBD1. CDR1 and CDR2 from the germline V gene are SNHLY and FYNNEI. With 6 bases clipped from V and 4 bases from J, the junction kept 6 bases outside the gene matches. There are 14 residues in the CDR3. The CDR3 nucleotides are TGTGCCAGCAGAGTCACGACAGGGAATCAGCCCCAGCATTTT. Encoded protein: CASRVTTGNQPQHF.

V and J are TRBV7-2 and TRBJ2-3; the match to TRBD2 covers 9 bases. V gave up 4 bases and J gave up 1 base; unmatched junction bases: 3. The CDR3 spans 15 residues. CDR1 SGHTA and CDR2 FQGNSA come from the germline V gene. The CDR3 nucleotides are TGTGCCAGCAGCTCAAGGACTAGCGGCACAGATACGCAGTATTTT. Its translation: CASSSRTSGTDTQYF.

The chain recombines TRBV7-9 with TRBJ1-3; 7 nucleotides align to TRBD1. Germline assignment: CDR1 SEHNR and CDR2 FQNEAQ (reference sequence). The V and J ends lost 5 bases and 2 bases, in that order; junction bases with no gene match: 12. The CDR3 totals 17 residues. This CDR3 is CASSQLSQGIAGNTIYF. CDR3 nucleotide sequence: TGTGCCAGCAGCCAACTTTCACAGGGGATAGCTGGAAACACCATATATTTT. Full variable domain (missing parts from reference TRBV7-9 and TRBJ1-3): DTGVSQNPRHKITKRGQNVTFRCDPISEHNRLYWYRQTLGQGPEFLTYFQNEAQLEKSRLLSDRFSAERPKGSFSTLEIQRTEQGDSAMYLCASSQLSQGIAGNTIYFGEGSWLTVV.